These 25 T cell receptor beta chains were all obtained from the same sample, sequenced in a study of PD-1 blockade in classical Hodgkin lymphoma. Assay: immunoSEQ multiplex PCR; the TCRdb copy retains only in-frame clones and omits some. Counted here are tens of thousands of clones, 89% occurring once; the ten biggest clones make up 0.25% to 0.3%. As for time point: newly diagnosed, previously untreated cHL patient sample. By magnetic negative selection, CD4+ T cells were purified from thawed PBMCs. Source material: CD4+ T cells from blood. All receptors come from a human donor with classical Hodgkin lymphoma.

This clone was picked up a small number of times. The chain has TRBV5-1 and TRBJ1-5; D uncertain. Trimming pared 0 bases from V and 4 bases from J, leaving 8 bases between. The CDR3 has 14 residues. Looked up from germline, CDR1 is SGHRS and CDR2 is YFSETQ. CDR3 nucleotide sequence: TGCGCCAGCAGCTTGGGCAGTGGTAATCAGCCCCAGCATTTT. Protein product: CASSLGSGNQPQHF.

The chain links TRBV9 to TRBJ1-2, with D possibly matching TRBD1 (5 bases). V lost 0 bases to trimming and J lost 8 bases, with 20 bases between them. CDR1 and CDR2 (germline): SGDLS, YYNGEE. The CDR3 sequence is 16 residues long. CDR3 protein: CASSVAAQGSPWGYTF. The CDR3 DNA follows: TGTGCCAGCAGCGTAGCTGCCCAGGGCAGTCCATGGGGCTACACCTTC.

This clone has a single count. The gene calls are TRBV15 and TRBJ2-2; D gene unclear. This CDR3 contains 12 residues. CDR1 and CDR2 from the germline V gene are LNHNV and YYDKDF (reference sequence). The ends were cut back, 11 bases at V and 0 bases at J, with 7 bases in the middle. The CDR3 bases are TGTGCCGCCCAGGCGAACACCGGGGAGCTGTTTTTT. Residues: CAAQANTGELFF.

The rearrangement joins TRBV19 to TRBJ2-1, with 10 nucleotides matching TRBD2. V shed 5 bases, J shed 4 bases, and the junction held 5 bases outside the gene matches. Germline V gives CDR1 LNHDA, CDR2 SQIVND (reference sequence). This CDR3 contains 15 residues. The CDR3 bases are TGTGCCAGTAGTGTAACTAGCGGGGCATACAATGAGCAGTTCTTC. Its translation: CASSVTSGAYNEQFF. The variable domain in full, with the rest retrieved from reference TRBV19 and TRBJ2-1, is DGGITQSPKYLFRKEGQNVTLSCEQNLNHDAMYWYRQDPGQGLRLIYYSQIVNDFQKGDIAEGYSVSREKKESFPLTVTSAQKNPTAFYLCASSVTSGAYNEQFFGPGTRLTVL.

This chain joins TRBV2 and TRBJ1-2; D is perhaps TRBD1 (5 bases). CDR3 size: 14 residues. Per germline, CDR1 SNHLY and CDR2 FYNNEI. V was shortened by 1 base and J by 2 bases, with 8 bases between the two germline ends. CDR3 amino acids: CASSEGGRNYGYTF. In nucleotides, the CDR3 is TGTGCCAGCAGTGAAGGGGGACGGAACTATGGCTACACCTTC.

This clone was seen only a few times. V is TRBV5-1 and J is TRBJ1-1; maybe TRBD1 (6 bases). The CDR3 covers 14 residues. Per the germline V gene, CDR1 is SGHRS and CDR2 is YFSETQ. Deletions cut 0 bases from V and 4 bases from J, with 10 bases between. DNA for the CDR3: TGCGCCAGCAGCTTGGCGGGGGCTGGCACTGAAGCTTTCTTT. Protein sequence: CASSLAGAGTEAFF.

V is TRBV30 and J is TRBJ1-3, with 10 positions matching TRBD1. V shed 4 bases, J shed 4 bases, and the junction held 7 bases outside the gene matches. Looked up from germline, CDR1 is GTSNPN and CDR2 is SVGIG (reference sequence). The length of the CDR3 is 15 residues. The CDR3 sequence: CAWKRQGAPGNTIYF. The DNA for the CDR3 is TGTGCCTGGAAGAGACAGGGGGCCCCCGGAAACACCATATATTTT. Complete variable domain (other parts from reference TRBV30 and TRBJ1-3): SQTIHQWPATLVQPVGSPLSLECTVEGTSNPNLYWYRQAAGRGLQLLFYSVGIGQISSEVPQNLSASRPQDRQFILSSKKLLLSDSGFYLCAWKRQGAPGNTIYFGEGSWLTVV.

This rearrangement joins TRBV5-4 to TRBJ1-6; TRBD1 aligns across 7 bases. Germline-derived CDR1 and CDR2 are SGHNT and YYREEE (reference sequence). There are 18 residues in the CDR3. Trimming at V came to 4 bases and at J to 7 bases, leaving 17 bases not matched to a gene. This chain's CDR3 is CASSPGRGGRVGNSPLHF. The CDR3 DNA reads TGTGCCAGCAGCCCAGGGAGAGGGGGCCGGGTGGGAAATTCACCCCTCCACTTT. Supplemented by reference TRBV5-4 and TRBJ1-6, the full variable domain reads ETGVTQSPTHLIKTRGQQVTLRCSSQSGHNTVSWYQQALGQGPQFIFQYYREEENGRGNFPPRFSGLQFPNYSSELNVNALELDDSALYLCASSPGRGGRVGNSPLHFGNGTRLTVT.

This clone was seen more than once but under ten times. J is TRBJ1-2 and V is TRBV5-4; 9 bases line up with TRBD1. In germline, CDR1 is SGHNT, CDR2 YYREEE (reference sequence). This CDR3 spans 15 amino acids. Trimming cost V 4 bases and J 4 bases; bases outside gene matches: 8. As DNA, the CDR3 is TGTGCCAGCAGCGAACAGGGGGCGCAGGTCTATGGCTACACCTTC. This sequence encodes CASSEQGAQVYGYTF. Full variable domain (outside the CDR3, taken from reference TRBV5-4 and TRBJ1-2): ETGVTQSPTHLIKTRGQQVTLRCSSQSGHNTVSWYQQALGQGPQFIFQYYREEENGRGNFPPRFSGLQFPNYSSELNVNALELDDSALYLCASSEQGAQVYGYTFGSGTRLTVV.

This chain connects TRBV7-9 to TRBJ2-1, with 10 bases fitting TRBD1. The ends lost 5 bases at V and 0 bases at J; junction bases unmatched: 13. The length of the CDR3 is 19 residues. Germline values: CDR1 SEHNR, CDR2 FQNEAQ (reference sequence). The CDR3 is CASSPNAPGQGSSYNEQFF. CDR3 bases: TGTGCCAGCAGCCCCAATGCCCCGGGACAGGGGAGCTCCTACAATGAGCAGTTCTTC.

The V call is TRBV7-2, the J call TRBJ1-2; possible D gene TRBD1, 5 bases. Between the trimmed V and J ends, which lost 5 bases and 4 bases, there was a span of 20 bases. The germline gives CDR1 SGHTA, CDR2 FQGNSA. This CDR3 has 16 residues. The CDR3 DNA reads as TGTGCCAGCAGCCTTGTTAACTTGGGACTCACCTATGGCTACACCTTC. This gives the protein CASSLVNLGLTYGYTF.

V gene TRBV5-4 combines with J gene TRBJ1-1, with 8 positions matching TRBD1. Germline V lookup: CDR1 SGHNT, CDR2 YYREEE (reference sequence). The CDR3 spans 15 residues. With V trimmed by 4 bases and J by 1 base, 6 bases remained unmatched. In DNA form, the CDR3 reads TGTGCCAGCAGCCCGACAGGGACAGGGAACACTGAAGCTTTCTTT. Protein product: CASSPTGTGNTEAFF. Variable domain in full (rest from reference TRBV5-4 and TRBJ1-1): ETGVTQSPTHLIKTRGQQVTLRCSSQSGHNTVSWYQQALGQGPQFIFQYYREEENGRGNFPPRFSGLQFPNYSSELNVNALELDDSALYLCASSPTGTGNTEAFFGQGTRLTVV.

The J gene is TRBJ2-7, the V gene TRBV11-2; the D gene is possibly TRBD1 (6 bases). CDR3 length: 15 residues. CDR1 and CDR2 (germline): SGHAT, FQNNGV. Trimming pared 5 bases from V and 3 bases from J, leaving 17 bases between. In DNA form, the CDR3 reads TGTGCCAGCAGCCATTTTAGGACAGTCATCTACGAGCAGTACTTC. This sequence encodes CASSHFRTVIYEQYF.

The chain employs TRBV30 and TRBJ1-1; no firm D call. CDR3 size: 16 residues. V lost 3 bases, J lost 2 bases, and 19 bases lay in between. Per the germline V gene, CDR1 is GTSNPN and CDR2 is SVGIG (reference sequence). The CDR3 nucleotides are TGTGCCTGGAGGCGGAAGGAGATTTCTTTAAACACTGAAGCTTTCTTT. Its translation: CAWRRKEISLNTEAFF. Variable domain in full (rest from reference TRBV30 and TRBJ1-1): SQTIHQWPATLVQPVGSPLSLECTVEGTSNPNLYWYRQAAGRGLQLLFYSVGIGQISSEVPQNLSASRPQDRQFILSSKKLLLSDSGFYLCAWRRKEISLNTEAFFGQGTRLTVV.

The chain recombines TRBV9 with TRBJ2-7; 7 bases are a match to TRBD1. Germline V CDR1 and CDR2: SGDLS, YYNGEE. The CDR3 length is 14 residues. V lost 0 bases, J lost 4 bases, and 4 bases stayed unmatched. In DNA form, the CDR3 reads TGTGCCAGCAGCGTAGGGGACAGCCGATACGAGCAGTACTTC. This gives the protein CASSVGDSRYEQYF.

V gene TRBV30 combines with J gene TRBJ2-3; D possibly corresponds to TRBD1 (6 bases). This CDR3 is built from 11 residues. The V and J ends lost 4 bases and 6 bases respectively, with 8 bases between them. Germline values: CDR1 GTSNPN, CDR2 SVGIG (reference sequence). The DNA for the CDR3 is TGTGCCTGGAACAGGGAGGATACGCAGTATTTT. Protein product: CAWNREDTQYF.

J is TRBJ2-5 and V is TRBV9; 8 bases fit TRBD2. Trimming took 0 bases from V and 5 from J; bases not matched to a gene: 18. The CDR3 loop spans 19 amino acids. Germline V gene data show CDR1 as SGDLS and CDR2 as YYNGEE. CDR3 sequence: CASSVEGPPAAGVEETQYF. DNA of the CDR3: TGTGCCAGCAGCGTAGAAGGCCCCCCTGCAGCGGGAGTTGAGGAGACCCAGTACTTC.

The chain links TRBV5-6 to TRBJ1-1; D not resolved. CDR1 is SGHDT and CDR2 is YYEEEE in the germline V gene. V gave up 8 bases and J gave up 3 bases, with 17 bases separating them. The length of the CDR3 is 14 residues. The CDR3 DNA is TGTGCCAGTTCGGTCACCCCTAGGGACACTGAAGCTTTCTTT. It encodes CASSVTPRDTEAFF.

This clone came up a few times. CDR3 in DNA: TGTGCCAGCAGCCCCCGACCGAGTGGCTACACCTTC. Its protein product is CASSPRPSGYTF. This chain joins TRBV7-2 and TRBJ1-2; D call uncertain. Trimming shortened V by 5 bases and J by 7 bases, and 11 bases separated the two germline ends. Looked up from germline, CDR1 is SGHTA and CDR2 is FQGNSA. The CDR3 loop spans 12 amino acids.

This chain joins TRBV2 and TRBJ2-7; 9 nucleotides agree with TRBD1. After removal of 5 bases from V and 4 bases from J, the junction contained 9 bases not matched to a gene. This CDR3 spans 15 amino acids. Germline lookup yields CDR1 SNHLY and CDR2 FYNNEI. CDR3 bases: TGTGCCAGCAGTAGAATGGGACAGGGCTTTTACGAGCAGTACTTC. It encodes CASSRMGQGFYEQYF.

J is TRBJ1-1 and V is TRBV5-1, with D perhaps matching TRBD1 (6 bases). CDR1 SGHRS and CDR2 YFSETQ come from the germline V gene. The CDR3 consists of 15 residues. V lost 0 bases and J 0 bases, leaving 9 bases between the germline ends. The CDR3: CASSLGTDLNTEAFF. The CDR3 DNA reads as TGCGCCAGCAGCTTGGGGACAGATTTGAACACTGAAGCTTTCTTT.

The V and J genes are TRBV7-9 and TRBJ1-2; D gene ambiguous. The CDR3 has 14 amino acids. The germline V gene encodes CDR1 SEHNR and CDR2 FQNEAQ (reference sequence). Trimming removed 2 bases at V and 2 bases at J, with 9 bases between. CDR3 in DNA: TGTGCCAGCAGCTTACCCCTAGTGAACTATGGCTACACCTTC. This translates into CASSLPLVNYGYTF. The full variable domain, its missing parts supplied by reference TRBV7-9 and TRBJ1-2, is DTGVSQNPRHKITKRGQNVTFRCDPISEHNRLYWYRQTLGQGPEFLTYFQNEAQLEKSRLLSDRFSAERPKGSFSTLEIQRTEQGDSAMYLCASSLPLVNYGYTFGSGTRLTVV.

The CDR3 bases are TGCAGCGTAAGAGTAGGGGCAGCATCTAACTATGGCTACACCTTC. Translation gives CSVRVGAASNYGYTF. The V call is TRBV29-1, the J call TRBJ1-2; TRBD1 is a possible D gene (5 bases). Trimming shortened V by 6 bases and J by 0 bases, and 17 bases separated the two germline ends. The CDR3 loop spans 15 amino acids. The germline V gene has CDR1 SQVTM and CDR2 ANQGSEA.

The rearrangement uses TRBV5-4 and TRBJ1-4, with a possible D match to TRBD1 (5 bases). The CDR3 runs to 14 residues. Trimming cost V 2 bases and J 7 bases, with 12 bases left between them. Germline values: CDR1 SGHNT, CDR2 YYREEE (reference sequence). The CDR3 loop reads CASSLTGTGEKLFF. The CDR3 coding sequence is TGTGCCAGCAGCTTAACGGGGACTGGTGAAAAACTGTTTTTT.

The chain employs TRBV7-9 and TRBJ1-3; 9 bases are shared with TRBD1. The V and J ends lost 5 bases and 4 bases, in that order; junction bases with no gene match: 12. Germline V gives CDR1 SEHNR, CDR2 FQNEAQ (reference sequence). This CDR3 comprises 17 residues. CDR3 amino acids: CASSPGTGTGSGNTIYF. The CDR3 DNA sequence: TGTGCCAGCAGCCCCGGGACAGGGACAGGGTCCGGAAACACCATATATTTT.